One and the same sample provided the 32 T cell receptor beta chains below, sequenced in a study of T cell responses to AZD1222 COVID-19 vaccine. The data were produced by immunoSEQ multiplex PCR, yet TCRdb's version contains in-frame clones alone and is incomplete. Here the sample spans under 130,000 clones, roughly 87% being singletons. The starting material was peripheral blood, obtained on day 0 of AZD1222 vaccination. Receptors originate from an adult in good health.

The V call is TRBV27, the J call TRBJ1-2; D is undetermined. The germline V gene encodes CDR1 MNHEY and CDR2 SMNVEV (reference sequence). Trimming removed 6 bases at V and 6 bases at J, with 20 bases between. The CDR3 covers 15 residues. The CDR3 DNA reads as TGTGCCAGCAGAATCCGATCAGAGGGTTTCCATGGCTACACCTTC. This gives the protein CASRIRSEGFHGYTF.

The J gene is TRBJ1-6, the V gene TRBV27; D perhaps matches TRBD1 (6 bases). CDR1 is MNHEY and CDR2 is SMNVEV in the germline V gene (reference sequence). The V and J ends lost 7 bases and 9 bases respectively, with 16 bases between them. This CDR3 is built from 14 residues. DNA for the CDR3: TGTGCCAGCAAGTTGTCCCAGGGGACTTCACCCCTCCACTTT. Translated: CASKLSQGTSPLHF.

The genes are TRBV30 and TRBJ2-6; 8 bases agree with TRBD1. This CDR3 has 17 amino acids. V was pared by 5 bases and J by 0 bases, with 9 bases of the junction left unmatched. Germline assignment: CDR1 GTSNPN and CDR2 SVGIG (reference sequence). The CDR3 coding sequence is TGTGCCTGGCACAGGGGGTGGGGCAACTCTGGGGCCAACGTCCTGACTTTC. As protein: CAWHRGWGNSGANVLTF.

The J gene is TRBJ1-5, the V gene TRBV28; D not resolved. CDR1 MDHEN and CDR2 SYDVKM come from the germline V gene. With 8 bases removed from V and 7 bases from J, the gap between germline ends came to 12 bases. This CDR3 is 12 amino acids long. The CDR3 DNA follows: TGTGCCAGCGAGGACCGCCGCCAGCCCCAGCATTTT. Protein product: CASEDRRQPQHF.

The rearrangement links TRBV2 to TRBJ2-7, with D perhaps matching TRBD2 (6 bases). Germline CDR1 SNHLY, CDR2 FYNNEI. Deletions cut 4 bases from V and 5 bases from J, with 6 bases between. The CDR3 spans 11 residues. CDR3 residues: CASSGGDEQYF. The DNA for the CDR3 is TGTGCCAGCAGTGGGGGGGACGAGCAGTACTTC.

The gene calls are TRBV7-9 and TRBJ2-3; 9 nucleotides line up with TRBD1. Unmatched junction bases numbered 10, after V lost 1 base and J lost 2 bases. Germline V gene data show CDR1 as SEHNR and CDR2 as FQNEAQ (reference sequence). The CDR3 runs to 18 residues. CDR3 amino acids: CASSLEGQGGGSTDTQYF. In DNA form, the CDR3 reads TGTGCCAGCAGCTTAGAGGGACAGGGTGGGGGATCCACAGATACGCAGTATTTT.

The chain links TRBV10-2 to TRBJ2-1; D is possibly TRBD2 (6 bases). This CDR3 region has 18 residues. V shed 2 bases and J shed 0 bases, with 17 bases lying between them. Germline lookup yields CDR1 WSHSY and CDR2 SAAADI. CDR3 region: CASSEIDLRGLSYNEQFF. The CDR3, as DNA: TGCGCCAGCAGTGAGATCGATCTGCGGGGCCTCTCCTACAATGAGCAGTTCTTC.

This CDR3 reads CASSPDRGNTEAFF. In nucleotides, the CDR3 is TGTGCCAGCAGCCCGGACAGGGGGAACACTGAAGCTTTCTTT. This chain links TRBV3-1 (or the pseudogene TRBV3-2) with TRBJ1-1; 9 nucleotides line up with TRBD1. J was trimmed by 1 base and V by 4 bases; bases with no gene match: 1. The CDR3 runs to 14 residues. Germline values: CDR1 LGHDT, CDR2 YNNKEL (reference sequence).

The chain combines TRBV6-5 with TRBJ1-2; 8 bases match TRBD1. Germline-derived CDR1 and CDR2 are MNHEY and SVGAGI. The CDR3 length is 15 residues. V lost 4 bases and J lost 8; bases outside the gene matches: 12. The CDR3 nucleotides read TGTGCCAGCAGTTTCGTCGGACAGGGTGGAACCGGCTACACCTTC. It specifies CASSFVGQGGTGYTF.

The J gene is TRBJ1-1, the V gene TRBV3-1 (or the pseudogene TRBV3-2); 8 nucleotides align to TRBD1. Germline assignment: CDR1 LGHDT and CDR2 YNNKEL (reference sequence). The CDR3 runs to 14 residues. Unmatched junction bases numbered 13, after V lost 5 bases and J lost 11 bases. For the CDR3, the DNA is TGTGCCAGCAGCTCCTGGGACAGGCCCGCTAGGGCTTTCTTT. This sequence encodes CASSSWDRPARAFF.

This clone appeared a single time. The CDR3 bases are TGTGCCAGCAGCCTTACACCCGGTGGGTCCCTCCACTTT. Its translation: CASSLTPGGSLHF. V and J are TRBV7-3 and TRBJ1-6; D is ambiguous. V was cut by 5 bases and J by 14 bases, with 16 bases left in between. Germline assignment: CDR1 SGHTA and CDR2 FQGTGA. The CDR3 is 13 amino acids.

The CDR3, as DNA: TGTGCCACCAAGGACAGATTTGACGTTGGGGAGCTGTTTTTT. Protein: CATKDRFDVGELFF. The rearrangement joins TRBV28 to TRBJ2-2; D might be TRBD1 (6 bases). The V end was cut by 10 bases, the J end by 8 bases, with 20 bases between. Germline V gives CDR1 MDHEN, CDR2 SYDVKM. The CDR3 has 14 amino acids.

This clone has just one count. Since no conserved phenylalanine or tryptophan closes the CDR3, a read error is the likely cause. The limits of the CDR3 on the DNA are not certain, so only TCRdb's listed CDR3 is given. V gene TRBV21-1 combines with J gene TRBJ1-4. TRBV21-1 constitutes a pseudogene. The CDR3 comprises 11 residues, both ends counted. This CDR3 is CASSKDIPNSR.

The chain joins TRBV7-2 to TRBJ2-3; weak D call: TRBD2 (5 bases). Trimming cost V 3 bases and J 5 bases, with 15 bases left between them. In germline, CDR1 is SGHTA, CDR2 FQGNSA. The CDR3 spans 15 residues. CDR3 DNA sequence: TGTGCCAGCAGCTTCTCGGGAATTGAGGGAGATACGCAGTATTTT. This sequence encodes CASSFSGIEGDTQYF. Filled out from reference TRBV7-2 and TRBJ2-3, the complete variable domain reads GAGVSQSPSNKVTEKGKDVELRCDPISGHTALYWYRQSLGQGLEFLIYFQGNSAPDKSGLPSDRFSAERTGGSVSTLTIQRTQQEDSAVYLCASSFSGIEGDTQYFGPGTRLTVL.

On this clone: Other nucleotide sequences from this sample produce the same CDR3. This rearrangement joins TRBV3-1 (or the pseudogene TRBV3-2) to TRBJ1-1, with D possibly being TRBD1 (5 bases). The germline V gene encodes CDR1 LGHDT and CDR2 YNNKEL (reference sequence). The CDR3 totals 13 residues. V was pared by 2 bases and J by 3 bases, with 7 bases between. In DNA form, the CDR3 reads TGTGCCAGCAGCCAACGGGGGGACACTGAAGCTTTCTTT. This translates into CASSQRGDTEAFF.

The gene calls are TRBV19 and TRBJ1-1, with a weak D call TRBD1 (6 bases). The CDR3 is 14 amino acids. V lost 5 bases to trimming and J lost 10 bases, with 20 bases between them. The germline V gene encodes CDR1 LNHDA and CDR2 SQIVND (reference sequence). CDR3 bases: TGTGCCAGTAGTCTGAGACAGGTGGGGTTTGGAGCTTTCTTT. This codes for CASSLRQVGFGAFF.

The CDR3 loop reads CASSPPWGSETQYF. CDR3 in DNA: TGCGCCAGCAGCCCCCCGTGGGGGTCGGAGACCCAGTACTTC. This sequence joins TRBV4-1 and TRBJ2-5; D may match TRBD1 or TRBD2 (5 bases each). Germline V CDR1 and CDR2: MGHRA, YSYEKL. There are 14 residues in the CDR3. The V and J ends lost 4 bases and 5 bases respectively, with 14 bases between them.

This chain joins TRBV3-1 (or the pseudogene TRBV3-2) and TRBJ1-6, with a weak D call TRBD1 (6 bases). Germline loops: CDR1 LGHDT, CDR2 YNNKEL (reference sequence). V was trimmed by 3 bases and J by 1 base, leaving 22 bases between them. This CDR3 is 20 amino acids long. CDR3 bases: TGTGCCAGCAGCCATCTAATACCACGGGGGCTCGGTTCCTATAATTCACCCCTCCACTTT. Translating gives CASSHLIPRGLGSYNSPLHF.

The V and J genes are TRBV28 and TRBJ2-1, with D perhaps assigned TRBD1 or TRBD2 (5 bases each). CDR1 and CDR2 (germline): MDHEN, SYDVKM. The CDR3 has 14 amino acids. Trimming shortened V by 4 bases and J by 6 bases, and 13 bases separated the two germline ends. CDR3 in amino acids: CASSWWDGSNEQFF. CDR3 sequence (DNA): TGTGCCAGCAGTTGGTGGGACGGATCCAATGAGCAGTTCTTC. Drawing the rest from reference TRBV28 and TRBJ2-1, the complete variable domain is DVKVTQSSRYLVKRTGEKVFLECVQDMDHENMFWYRQDPGLGLRLIYFSYDVKMKEKGDIPEGYSVSREKKERFSLILESASTNQTSMYLCASSWWDGSNEQFFGPGTRLTVL.

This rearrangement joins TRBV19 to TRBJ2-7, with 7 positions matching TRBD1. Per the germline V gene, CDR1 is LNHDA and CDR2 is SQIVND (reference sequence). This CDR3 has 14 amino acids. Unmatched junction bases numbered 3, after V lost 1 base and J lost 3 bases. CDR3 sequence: CASSIAWDSYEQYF. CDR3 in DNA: TGTGCCAGTAGTATAGCCTGGGACAGCTACGAGCAGTACTTC.

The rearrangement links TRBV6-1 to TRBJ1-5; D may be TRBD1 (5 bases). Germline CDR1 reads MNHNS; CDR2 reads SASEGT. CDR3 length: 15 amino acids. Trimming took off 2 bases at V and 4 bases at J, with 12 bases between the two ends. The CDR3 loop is CASSEFAGANQPQHF. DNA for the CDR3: TGTGCCAGCAGTGAATTCGCTGGGGCTAATCAGCCCCAGCATTTT.

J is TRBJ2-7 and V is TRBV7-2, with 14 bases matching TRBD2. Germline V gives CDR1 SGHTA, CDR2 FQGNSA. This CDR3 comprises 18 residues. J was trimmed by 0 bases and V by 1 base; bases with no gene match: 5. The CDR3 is CASSLEGLAGDFSYEQYF. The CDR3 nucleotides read TGTGCCAGCAGCTTAGAGGGACTAGCGGGGGACTTCTCCTACGAGCAGTACTTC.

This CDR3 reads CSVAEGSGNTIYF. In DNA form, the CDR3 reads TGCAGCGTTGCTGAGGGGTCTGGAAACACCATATATTTT. The rearrangement uses TRBV29-1 and TRBJ1-3; tentative D call: TRBD1 (5 bases). CDR1 and CDR2 (germline): SQVTM, ANQGSEA. V shed 4 bases and J shed 1 base, with 8 bases lying between them. CDR3 length: 13 residues.

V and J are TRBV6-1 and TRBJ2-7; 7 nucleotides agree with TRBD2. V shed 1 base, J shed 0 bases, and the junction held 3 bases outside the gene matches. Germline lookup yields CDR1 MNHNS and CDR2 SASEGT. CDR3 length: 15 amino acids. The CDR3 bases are TGTGCCAGCAGTGAAGATCGGGACTACTCCTACGAGCAGTACTTC. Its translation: CASSEDRDYSYEQYF.

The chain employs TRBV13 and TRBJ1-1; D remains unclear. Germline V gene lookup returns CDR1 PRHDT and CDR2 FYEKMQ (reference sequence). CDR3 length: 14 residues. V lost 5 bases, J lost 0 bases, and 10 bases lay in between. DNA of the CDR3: TGTGCCAGCAGCCGACCACCCATGAACACTGAAGCTTTCTTT. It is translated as CASSRPPMNTEAFF.

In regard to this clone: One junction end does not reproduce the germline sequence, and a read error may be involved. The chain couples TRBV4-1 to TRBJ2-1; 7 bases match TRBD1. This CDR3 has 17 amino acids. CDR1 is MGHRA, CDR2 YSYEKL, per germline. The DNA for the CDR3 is TGCGCCAGCAGCCAAGATATGGGGACAGCCAACTACAATGGGCAGTTCTTC. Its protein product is CASSQDMGTANYNGQFF.

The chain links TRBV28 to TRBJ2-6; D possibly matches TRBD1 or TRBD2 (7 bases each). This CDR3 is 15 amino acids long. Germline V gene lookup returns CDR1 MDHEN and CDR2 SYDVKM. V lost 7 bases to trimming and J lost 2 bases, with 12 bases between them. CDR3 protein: CASTQGGAGANVLTF. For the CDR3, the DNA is TGTGCCAGCACTCAGGGGGGGGCTGGGGCCAACGTCCTGACTTTC.

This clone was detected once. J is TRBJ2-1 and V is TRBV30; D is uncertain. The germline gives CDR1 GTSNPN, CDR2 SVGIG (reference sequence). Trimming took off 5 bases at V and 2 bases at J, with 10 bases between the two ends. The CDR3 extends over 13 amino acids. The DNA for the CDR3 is TGTGCCTGGCTCCCATCTCCCTACAATGAGCAGTTCTTC. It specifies CAWLPSPYNEQFF.

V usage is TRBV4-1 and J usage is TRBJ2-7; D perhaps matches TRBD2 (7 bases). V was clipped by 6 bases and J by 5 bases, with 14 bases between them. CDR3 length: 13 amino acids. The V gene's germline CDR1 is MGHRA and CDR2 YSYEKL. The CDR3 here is CASSPEGGNEQYF. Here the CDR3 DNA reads TGCGCCAGCAGTCCCGAGGGGGGGAACGAGCAGTACTTC.

The DNA of the CDR3 is TGCAGCGTTGAGCGGGAATACTATGGCTACACCTTC. Amino acid sequence: CSVEREYYGYTF. This chain links TRBV29-1 with TRBJ1-2, with D unresolved. Trimming pared 3 bases from V and 3 bases from J, leaving 8 bases between. The germline V gene encodes CDR1 SQVTM and CDR2 ANQGSEA. The CDR3 is 12 residues long.

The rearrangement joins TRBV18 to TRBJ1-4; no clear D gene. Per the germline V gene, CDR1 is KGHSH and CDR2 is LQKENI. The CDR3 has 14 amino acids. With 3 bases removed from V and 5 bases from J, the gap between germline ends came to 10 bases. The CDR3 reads CASSPGLQNEKLFF. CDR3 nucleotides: TGTGCCAGCTCACCCGGTCTACAGAATGAAAAACTGTTTTTT.

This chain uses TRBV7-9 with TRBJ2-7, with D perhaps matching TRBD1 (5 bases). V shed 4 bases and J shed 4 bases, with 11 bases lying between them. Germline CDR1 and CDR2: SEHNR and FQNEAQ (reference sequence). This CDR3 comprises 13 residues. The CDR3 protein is CASSSPQGYEQYF. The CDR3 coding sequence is TGTGCCAGCAGCTCCCCTCAGGGATACGAGCAGTACTTC.